Listed below are T cell receptor beta chains from one sample, sequenced in a study of T cells in Graves' hyperthyroidism and ophthalmopathy. MiXCR was run by TCRdb on the multiplex PCR reads, yielding one entry per CDR3 protein. The profile shows 350,000 to 450,000 distinct CDR3 sequences, about a sixth of them singletons. The sequencing input was blood. The receptors were sampled from a woman aged 25 to 39 with Graves' hyperthyroidism that later progressed to Graves' ophthalmopathy. Both conserved end residues are part of each CDR3. A D gene is named only where the DNA matches it firmly. For some rows the clone size is stated as once, few or many, or as a class when expanded; others skip it.

clone size	D gene	J gene	V gene	CDR3 DNA	CDR3 protein
once	TRBD2	TRBJ2-1	TRBV7-8	TGTGCCAGCAGCTTAGTACCGGACCCTAGCCTAGCGGGGAAGTTCTTC	CASSLVPDPSLAGKFF
many	NA	TRBJ2-5	TRBV6-1	TGTGCCAGCAGTGAAGAGCCGGTCGGGTTGGGGACCCAAGAGACCCAGTACTTC	CASSEEPVGLGTQETQYF
NA	NA	TRBJ2-1	TRBV9	TGTGCCAGCAGCGTACTAGAAGTGGAAGGGCCCTACAATGAGCAGTTCTTC	CASSVLEVEGPYNEQFF
many	NA	TRBJ1-2	TRBV7-2	TGTGCCAGCAGCGACCGGGACGTTAGCTACACCTTC	CASSDRDVSYTF
many	NA	TRBJ2-5	TRBV6-1	TGTGCCAGCAGTGACGGGTGGGGACTGGGGGAGACCCAGTACTTC	CASSDGWGLGETQYF
many	TRBD1	TRBJ1-5	TRBV12-3/TRBV12-4	TGTGCCAGCAGCGGGACAGGGGGCATTGTTCAGCCCCAGCATTTT	CASSGTGGIVQPQHF
few	NA	TRBJ2-1	TRBV18	TGTGCCAGCTCACCACCGTTGGGTCCGAATAAGGAGGGGTTCTTC	CASSPPLGPNKEGFF
many	NA	TRBJ2-7	TRBV27	TGTGCCAGCAGTTTTCAGCTGGGGTCCTACGAGCAGTACTTC	CASSFQLGSYEQYF
NA	TRBD2	TRBJ2-7	TRBV7-2	TGTGCCAGCAGCCCAGCGGCTAGCGGGGCCTACGAGCAGTACTTC	CASSPAASGAYEQYF
many	NA	TRBJ2-2	TRBV20-1	TGCAGTGCTAGAGTGGGCCCCCCCGCCGGGGAGCTGTTTTTT	CSARVGPPAGELFF
many	NA	TRBJ2-3	TRBV2	TGTGCCAGCAGTTACTTTACTCGCACAGATACGCAGTATTTT	CASSYFTRTDTQYF
NA	NA	TRBJ1-3	TRBV11-2	TGTGCCGGATCTCTGGGGGGCTCTGGAAACACCATATATTTT	CAGSLGGSGNTIYF
NA	TRBD1	TRBJ2-1	TRBV10-3	TGTGCCATCACTCGTCAGATGACAGGGGCCTACAATGAGCAGTTCTTC	CAITRQMTGAYNEQFF
NA	NA	TRBJ2-2	TRBV2	TGTGCCAGCAGACCAAGGGGCCTAGCAAACACCGGGGAGCTGTTTTTT	CASRPRGLANTGELFF
many	TRBD1	TRBJ1-2	TRBV28	TGTGCCAGCAGAAACTCCGGACAGGGTTATGGCTACACCTTC	CASRNSGQGYGYTF
few	NA	TRBJ1-3	TRBV5-1	TGCGCCAGCAGCGAAGGGCTCTCTGGAAACACCATATATTTT	CASSEGLSGNTIYF
NA	NA	TRBJ2-7	TRBV13	TGTGCCAGCAGACCCCTCGACAGGCTCTCCTACGAGCAGTACTTC	CASRPLDRLSYEQYF
many	TRBD2	TRBJ2-2	TRBV5-5	TGTGCCAGCAGCGTGGGACTAGCGTCGGCCGAGACCGGGGAGCTGTTTTTT	CASSVGLASAETGELFF